These 8 T cell receptor beta chains originate from one sample sequenced in a study of T cells in women clearing cervical HPV infection. Profiled with immunoSEQ multiplex PCR; TCRdb holds only in-frame clones, not every one. This table lists approximately 15,000 clones. The sequenced sample consisted of blood buffy coat. Receptors were obtained from a woman between 18 and 69 years old with a cervical HPV16 infection that either progressed to CIN3+ or cleared (not recorded which).

On this clone: The CDR3 end is not reached by the read, which stops 3 residues before it; the germline J gene fills it in. The chain has TRBV2 and TRBJ2-1; the D is unclear. Germline lookup yields CDR1 SNHLY and CDR2 FYNNEI. CDR3 length equals 15 residues. V lost 5 bases to trimming and J lost 5 bases, with 16 bases between them. The CDR3 region is CASSPTTRSDNEQFF. The sequenced CDR3 bases are TGTGCCAGCAGTCCAACTACCCGGTCGGACAATGAG.

The DNA read from the CDR3 is TGTGCCACCAGCAGAGATAGGCTAGCGGGGGCTAGCACAGATACG. Protein: CATSRDRLAGASTDT. The whole CDR3 sequence is CATSRDRLAGASTDTQYF. The V gene is TRBV15, the J gene TRBJ2-3; TRBD2 agrees at 10 bases. With the read ending 3 residues before the CDR3 end, the germline J gene is used to fill in that end. The CDR3 sequence is 18 residues long. The germline gives CDR1 LNHNV, CDR2 YYDKDF (reference sequence). V lost 0 bases and J lost 0; bases outside the gene matches: 6.

The sequenced part of the CDR3 DNA is TGTGCCAGTAGTAGAGGGGGGGACAGGGGGTCCGGGGAG. This encodes CASSRGGDRGSGE. The full CDR3 reads CASSRGGDRGSGELFF. The gene calls are TRBV19 and TRBJ2-2, with 11 bases fitting TRBD1. The sequence runs out 3 residues before the end of the CDR3; the remainder is reconstructed from the germline J gene. The CDR3 covers 16 residues. Per the germline V gene, CDR1 is LNHDA and CDR2 is SQIVND (reference sequence). V lost 4 bases to trimming and J lost 6 bases; unmatched junction nucleotides: 7. The variable domain in full, completed from reference TRBV19 and TRBJ2-2, reads DGGITQSPKYLFRKEGQNVTLSCEQNLNHDAMYWYRQDPGQGLRLIYYSQIVNDFQKGDIAEGYSVSREKKESFPLTVTSAQKNPTAFYLCASSRGGDRGSGELFFGEGSRLTVL.

With regard to this clone: Read coverage stops 3 residues before the CDR3 terminus; the germline J gene supplies the remainder. The V call is TRBV20-1, the J call TRBJ2-1; 16 positions match TRBD2. Germline trimming cut 7 bases from V and 7 bases from J; bases unmatched to any gene: 7. Germline V gene sequence: CDR1 DFQATT, CDR2 SNEGSKA (reference sequence). The CDR3 is 15 residues long. The CDR3 protein is CSVSGLAGGRNEQFF. The covered CDR3 bases are TGCAGTGTTTCGGGACTAGCGGGGGGGAGGAATGAG.

A note on this clone: The sequence runs out 3 residues before the end of the CDR3; the remainder is reconstructed from the germline J gene. The chain carries TRBV20-1 and TRBJ2-2, with 10 bases identical to TRBD2. The V segment lost 1 base and the J segment 7 bases; nucleotides outside the gene matches: 3. Germline CDR1 is DFQATT and CDR2 is SNEGSKA (reference sequence). The length of the CDR3 is 14 residues. The CDR3 sequence is CSARAAGGVGELFF. The DNA read from the CDR3 is TGCAGTGCTAGAGCAGCGGGGGGGGTCGGGGAG.

To note about this clone: The read is 3 residues too short to cover the CDR3 end, so that end is filled in from the germline J gene. The gene calls are TRBV5-1 and TRBJ2-5, with 13 bases aligning to TRBD2. This CDR3 contains 17 residues. The V segment lost 4 bases and the J segment 2 bases; nucleotides outside the gene matches: 8. CDR1 is SGHRS, CDR2 YFSETQ, per germline. CDR3 sequence reads: CASSPGLAGDRQETQYF. The CDR3 bases that were read are TGCGCCAGCAGCCCTGGACTAGCGGGGGATCGACAAGAGACC. Based on the CDR3 plus reference TRBV5-1 and TRBJ2-5, the full variable domain is KAGVTQTPRYLIKTRGQQVTLSCSPISGHRSVSWYQQTPGQGLQFLFEYFSETQRNKGNFPGRFSGRQFSNSRSEMNVSTLELGDSALYLCASSPGLAGDRQETQYFGPGTRLLVL.

Points on this clone: The junction departs from the called germline gene at one end, perhaps through a read error. Read data end 3 residues before the CDR3 end; the end is taken from the germline J gene. The chain recombines TRBV4-2 with TRBJ1-3; TRBD1 is a possible D gene (5 bases). CDR1 is LGHNA, CDR2 YNFKEQ, per germline. This CDR3 comprises 16 residues. CDR3 bases read: TGCGCCAGCAGCCAAGAAACAACCCCCAGGGTGGGCACC. It is translated as CASSQETTPRVGT. The CDR3, in full, reads CASSQETTPRVGTIYF.

A remark on this clone: At one of its ends the junction is not consistent with the germline gene, which may arise from a read error. The read finishes 3 residues shy of the CDR3 end, and the germline J gene is used to complete it. The chain joins TRBV4-2 to TRBJ1-4, with a tentative D call TRBD1 (6 bases). CDR3 size: 18 residues. Germline V CDR1 and CDR2: LGHNA, YNFKEQ. The sequenced part of the CDR3 DNA is TGCGCCAGCAGCCAGATCTTGGACAGCTACCCAACTAATGAAAAA. This codes for CASSQILDSYPTNEK. The whole CDR3 reads CASSQILDSYPTNEKLFF.